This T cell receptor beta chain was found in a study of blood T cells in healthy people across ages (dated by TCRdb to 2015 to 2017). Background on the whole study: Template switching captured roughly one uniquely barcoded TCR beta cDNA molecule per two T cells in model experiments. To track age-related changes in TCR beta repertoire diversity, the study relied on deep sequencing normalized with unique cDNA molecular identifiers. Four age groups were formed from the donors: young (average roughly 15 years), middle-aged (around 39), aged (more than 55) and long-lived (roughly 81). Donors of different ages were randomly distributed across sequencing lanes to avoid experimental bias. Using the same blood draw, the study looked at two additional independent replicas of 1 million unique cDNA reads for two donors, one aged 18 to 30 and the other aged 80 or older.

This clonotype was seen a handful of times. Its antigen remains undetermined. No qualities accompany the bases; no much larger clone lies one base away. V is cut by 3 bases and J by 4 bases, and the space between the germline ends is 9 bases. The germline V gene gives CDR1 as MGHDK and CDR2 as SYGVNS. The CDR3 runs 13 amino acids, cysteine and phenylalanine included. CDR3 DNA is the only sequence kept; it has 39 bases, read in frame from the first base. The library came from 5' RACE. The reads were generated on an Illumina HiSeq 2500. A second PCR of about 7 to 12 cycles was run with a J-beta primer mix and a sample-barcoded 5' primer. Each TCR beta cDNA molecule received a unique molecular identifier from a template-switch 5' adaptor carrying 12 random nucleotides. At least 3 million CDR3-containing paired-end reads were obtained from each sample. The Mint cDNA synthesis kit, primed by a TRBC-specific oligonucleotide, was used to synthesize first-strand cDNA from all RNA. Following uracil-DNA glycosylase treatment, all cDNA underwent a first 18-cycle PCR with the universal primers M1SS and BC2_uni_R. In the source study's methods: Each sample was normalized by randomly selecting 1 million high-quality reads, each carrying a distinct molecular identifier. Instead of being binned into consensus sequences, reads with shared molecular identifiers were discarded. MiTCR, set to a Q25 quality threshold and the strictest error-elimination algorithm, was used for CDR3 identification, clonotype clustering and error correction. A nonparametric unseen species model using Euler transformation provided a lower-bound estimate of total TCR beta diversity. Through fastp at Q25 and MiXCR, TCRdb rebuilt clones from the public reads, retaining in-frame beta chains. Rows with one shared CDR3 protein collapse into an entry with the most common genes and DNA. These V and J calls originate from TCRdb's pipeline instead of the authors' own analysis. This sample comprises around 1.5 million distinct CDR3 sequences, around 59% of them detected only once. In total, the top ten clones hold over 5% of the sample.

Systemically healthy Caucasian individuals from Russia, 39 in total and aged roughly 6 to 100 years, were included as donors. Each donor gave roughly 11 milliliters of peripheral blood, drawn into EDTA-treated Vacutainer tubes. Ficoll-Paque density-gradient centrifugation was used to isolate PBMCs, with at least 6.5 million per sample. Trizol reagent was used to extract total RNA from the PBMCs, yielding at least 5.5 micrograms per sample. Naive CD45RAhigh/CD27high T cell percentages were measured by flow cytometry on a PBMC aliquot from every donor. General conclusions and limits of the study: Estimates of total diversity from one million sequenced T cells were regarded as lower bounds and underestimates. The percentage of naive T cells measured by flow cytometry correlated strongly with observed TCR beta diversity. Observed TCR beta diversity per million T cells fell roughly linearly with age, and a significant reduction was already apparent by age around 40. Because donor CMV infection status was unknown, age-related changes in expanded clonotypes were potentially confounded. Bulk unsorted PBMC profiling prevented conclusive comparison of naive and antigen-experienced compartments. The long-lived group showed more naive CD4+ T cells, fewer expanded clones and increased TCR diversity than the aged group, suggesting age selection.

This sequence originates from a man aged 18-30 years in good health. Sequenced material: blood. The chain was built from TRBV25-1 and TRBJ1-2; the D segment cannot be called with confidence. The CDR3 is CASSDAVGYGYTF. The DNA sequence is TGTGCCAGCAGTGATGCGGTCGGCTATGGCTACACCTTC.